This T cell receptor (beta chain) was profiled in a study of blood T cell repertoires in COVID-19. Study-wide context: Both acute and convalescent COVID-19 samples were obtained from the United States, Italy and Spain. PBMCs, B-cell-depleted T cells, or T cells provided the cDNA or gDNA that made up the material.

Trimming pared 8 bases from V and 2 bases from J, leaving 18 bases between. In germline, CDR1 is ENHRY, CDR2 SYGVKD. The CDR3 has 15 amino acids. Original handling: Amplification with reference gene primers provided the estimates of nucleated cell counts. Generated by immunoSEQ multiplex PCR, the TCRdb table keeps only in-frame clones and is missing some. The V and J calls and clone size were taken over from that table, and D and trimming were inferred from the DNA. Seen here are around 70,000 clones, around 86% observed once, and the top ten hold over 25%. This rearrangement joins TRBV10-3 to TRBJ2-5; perhaps TRBD2 as D (6 bases). The sample consisted of peripheral blood. The TCR was taken from a woman of 80 years or more with active or convalescent COVID-19. In nucleotides, the CDR3 is TGTGCCATCGGTCGGGGGTCTGGACAACAAGAGACCCAGTACTTC. It yields the protein CAIGRGSGQQETQYF.